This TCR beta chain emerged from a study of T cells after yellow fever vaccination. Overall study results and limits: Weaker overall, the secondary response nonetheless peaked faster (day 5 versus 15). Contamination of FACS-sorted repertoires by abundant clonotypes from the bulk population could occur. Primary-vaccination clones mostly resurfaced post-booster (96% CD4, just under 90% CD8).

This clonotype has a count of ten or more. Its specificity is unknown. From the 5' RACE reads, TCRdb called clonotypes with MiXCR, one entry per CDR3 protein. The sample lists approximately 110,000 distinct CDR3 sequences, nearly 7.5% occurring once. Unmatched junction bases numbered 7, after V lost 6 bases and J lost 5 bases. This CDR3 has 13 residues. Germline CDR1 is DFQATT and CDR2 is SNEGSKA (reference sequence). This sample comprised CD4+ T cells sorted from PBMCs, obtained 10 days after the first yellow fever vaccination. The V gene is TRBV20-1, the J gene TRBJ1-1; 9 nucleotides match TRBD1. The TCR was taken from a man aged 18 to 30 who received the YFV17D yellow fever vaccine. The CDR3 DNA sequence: TGCAGTGCGCCGGGACAGGGAGGGACTGAAGCTTTCTTT. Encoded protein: CSAPGQGGTEAFF.